Listed below are T cell receptor beta chains from one sample, sequenced in a study of control samples from healthy donors and cancer patients. Sequenced by immunoSEQ multiplex PCR; TCRdb stores in-frame clones only, minus some. The sample has approximately 180,000 clones, approximately 91% seen once. The sample was blood. These receptors were taken from a woman between 40 and 50 years old in good health. Both conserved end residues are part of each CDR3. The D gene is left open where the match is weak. Rows may omit the clone size; those that give it use once, few, many or a size class.

size: few; J: TRBJ1-4; D: -; V: TRBV4-1; CDR3: CASSHEGDEKLFF; DNA: TGCGCCAGCAGTCACGAGGGGGATGAAAAACTGTTTTTT
size: -; J: TRBJ2-7; D: -; V: TRBV4-1; CDR3: CASSQEVLGGYEQYF; DNA: TGCGCCAGCAGCCAAGAAGTTTTAGGGGGTTACGAGCAGTACTTC
size: -; J: TRBJ2-3; D: -; V: TRBV6-5; CDR3: CASRVNRVSDTQYF; DNA: TGTGCCAGCAGGGTAAACAGAGTTTCGGATACGCAGTATTTT
size: -; J: TRBJ1-5; D: -; V: TRBV19; CDR3: CASSIGGGAQYQPQHF; DNA: TGTGCCAGTAGTATAGGGGGAGGGGCGCAGTATCAGCCCCAGCATTTT
size: -; J: TRBJ2-2; D: -; V: TRBV6-6; CDR3: CASSHPQFTGELFF; DNA: TGTGCCAGCAGCCACCCCCAGTTCACCGGGGAGCTGTTTTTT
size: -; J: TRBJ2-5; D: -; V: TRBV19; CDR3: CASRPPPGYGETQYF; DNA: TGTGCCAGTAGGCCTCCGCCAGGGTACGGAGAGACCCAGTACTTC
size: -; J: TRBJ1-2; D: -; V: TRBV3-1/TRBV3-2; CDR3: CASSQGGTGGYTF; DNA: TGTGCCAGCAGCCAAGGGGGGACGGGCGGCTACACCTTC
size: -; J: TRBJ1-1; D: -; V: TRBV15; CDR3: CATSVGAEAFF; DNA: TGTGCCACCAGCGTAGGCGCTGAAGCTTTCTTT
size: -; J: TRBJ2-1; D: TRBD2; V: TRBV20-1; CDR3: CSASEGLAGSYNEQFF; DNA: TGCAGTGCTAGTGAGGGACTAGCGGGGTCCTACAATGAGCAGTTCTTC
size: -; J: TRBJ1-6; D: TRBD1; V: TRBV28; CDR3: CASSLMAGGSSPLHF; DNA: TGTGCCAGCAGTTTAATGGCAGGGGGCAGTTCACCCCTCCACTTT
size: -; J: TRBJ2-1; D: TRBD2; V: TRBV19; CDR3: CASSTQRGEIGEQFF; DNA: TGTGCCAGTAGTACCCAGCGGGGGGAAATCGGTGAGCAGTTCTTC
size: -; J: TRBJ1-2; D: -; V: TRBV11-3; CDR3: CARGVSYTF; DNA: TGTGCCAGGGGGGTGAGCTACACCTTC
size: -; J: TRBJ1-2; D: -; V: TRBV6-1; CDR3: CASSEGARVNGYTF; DNA: TGTGCCAGCAGTGAAGGCGCCAGGGTAAATGGCTACACCTTC
size: once; J: TRBJ2-5; D: TRBD2; V: TRBV4-1; CDR3: CASSQVASGGETQYF; DNA: TGCGCCAGCAGCCAAGTCGCTAGCGGGGGGGAGACCCAGTACTTC
size: -; J: TRBJ1-3; D: -; V: TRBV11-2; CDR3: CASSLIQDSGNTIYF; DNA: TGTGCCAGCAGCTTAATCCAGGACTCTGGAAACACCATATATTTT
size: -; J: TRBJ2-7; D: -; V: TRBV6-5; CDR3: CASSDPGNYEQYF; DNA: TGTGCCAGCAGCGACCCAGGGAACTACGAGCAGTACTTC
size: few; J: TRBJ2-1; D: -; V: TRBV7-2; CDR3: CASSLVGATYNEQFF; DNA: TGTGCCAGCAGCTTAGTTGGGGCTACCTACAATGAGCAGTTCTTC
size: -; J: TRBJ1-1; D: -; V: TRBV5-1; CDR3: CASSLRDGSRGQTEAFF; DNA: TGCGCCAGCAGCTTGCGAGACGGGAGTCGAGGTCAGACTGAAGCTTTCTTT
size: -; J: TRBJ2-7; D: -; V: TRBV10-3; CDR3: CAISELGPAAYEQYF; DNA: TGTGCCATCAGTGAATTGGGTCCGGCGGCCTACGAGCAGTACTTC
size: -; J: TRBJ1-2; D: -; V: TRBV6-5; CDR3: CASTLATESYYGYTF; DNA: TGTGCCAGCACCCTCGCGACAGAGTCCTACTATGGCTACACCTTC
size: -; J: TRBJ1-2; D: -; V: TRBV12-3/TRBV12-4; CDR3: CASSPRAGGYTF; DNA: TGTGCCAGCAGTCCGAGGGCTGGTGGCTACACCTTC
size: -; J: TRBJ2-7; D: TRBD2; V: TRBV9; CDR3: CASSAGFSGGQPYEQYF; DNA: TGTGCCAGCAGCGCCGGATTTAGCGGGGGCCAACCCTACGAGCAGTACTTC
size: -; J: TRBJ2-1; D: -; V: TRBV5-1; CDR3: CASSLDSHEQFF; DNA: TGCGCCAGCAGCTTGGACAGCCATGAGCAGTTCTTC
size: -; J: TRBJ1-6; D: -; V: TRBV4-1; CDR3: CASSAVGGSSPLHF; DNA: TGCGCCAGCAGCGCAGTGGGAGGGAGTTCACCCCTCCACTTT
size: -; J: TRBJ1-3; D: -; V: TRBV12-5; CDR3: CASAFYRLSSGNTIYF; DNA: TGTGCTAGTGCTTTCTACAGGCTTAGCTCTGGAAACACCATATATTTT
size: -; J: TRBJ1-4; D: -; V: TRBV11-2; CDR3: CASSLGGGVREKLFF; DNA: TGTGCCAGCAGCTTAGGAGGAGGGGTCAGGGAAAAACTGTTTTTT
size: -; J: TRBJ2-3; D: -; V: TRBV9; CDR3: CASSVGAGDTQYF; DNA: TGTGCCAGCAGCGTCGGGGCCGGGGATACGCAGTATTTT
size: -; J: TRBJ1-5; D: -; V: TRBV18; CDR3: CASSTEGYDQPQHF; DNA: TGTGCCAGCTCTACGGAGGGATATGATCAGCCCCAGCATTTT
size: -; J: TRBJ1-5; D: -; V: TRBV12-3/TRBV12-4; CDR3: CASKGDATAQHF; DNA: TGTGCCAGCAAGGGGGACGCTACGGCCCAGCATTTT
size: -; J: TRBJ1-1; D: -; V: TRBV6-5; CDR3: CASSMVSLSEAFF; DNA: TGTGCCAGCAGTATGGTTTCGTTATCTGAAGCTTTCTTT
size: -; J: TRBJ2-7; D: TRBD2; V: TRBV19; CDR3: CASSIGDSGGSEQYF; DNA: TGTGCCAGTAGTATCGGCGATAGCGGGGGATCCGAGCAGTACTTC
size: -; J: TRBJ1-1; D: -; V: TRBV7-9; CDR3: CASSPFGEGRYTEAFF; DNA: TGTGCCAGCAGCCCGTTCGGAGAGGGGCGGTACACTGAAGCTTTCTTT
size: -; J: TRBJ2-3; D: -; V: TRBV24-1; CDR3: CATSDVGDTQYF; DNA: TGTGCCACCAGTGATGTAGGAGATACGCAGTATTTT
size: -; J: TRBJ1-1; D: -; V: TRBV27; CDR3: CASSQGRQTNTEAFF; DNA: TGTGCCAGCAGCCAGGGGCGACAGACGAACACTGAAGCTTTCTTT
size: once; J: TRBJ2-7; D: -; V: TRBV11-2; CDR3: CASSLEPGLNSYEQYF; DNA: TGTGCCAGCAGCTTAGAACCGGGACTTAACTCCTACGAGCAGTACTTC
size: -; J: TRBJ2-7; D: TRBD1; V: TRBV6-1; CDR3: CASSEWVGQNEQYF; DNA: TGTGCCAGCAGTGAATGGGTGGGACAGAACGAGCAGTACTTC
size: -; J: TRBJ2-3; D: -; V: TRBV6-6; CDR3: CASSPRTDTQYF; DNA: TGTGCCAGCAGTCCCAGGACGGATACGCAGTATTTT
size: few; J: TRBJ1-5; D: -; V: TRBV2; CDR3: CASSKTGAEQPQHF; DNA: TGTGCCAGCAGTAAGACAGGCGCCGAACAGCCCCAGCATTTT
size: -; J: TRBJ1-1; D: TRBD1; V: TRBV18; CDR3: CASSPSLGQALNTEAFF; DNA: TGTGCCAGCTCACCATCTCTAGGACAGGCGCTGAACACTGAAGCTTTCTTT
size: few; J: TRBJ1-5; D: -; V: TRBV10-3; CDR3: CATDSNSNQPQHF; DNA: TGTGCCACGGACAGCAATAGCAATCAGCCCCAGCATTTT
size: -; J: TRBJ1-6; D: -; V: TRBV6-5; CDR3: CASRPGPDNSPLHF; DNA: TGTGCCAGCAGGCCGGGACCTGACAATTCACCCCTCCACTTT
size: -; J: TRBJ1-1; D: -; V: TRBV19; CDR3: CASSIVGGNTEAFF; DNA: TGTGCCAGTAGTATAGTCGGCGGGAACACTGAAGCTTTCTTT
size: -; J: TRBJ1-5; D: -; V: TRBV7-9; CDR3: CASSLGEVGTQPQHF; DNA: TGTGCCAGCAGCTTAGGGGAGGTAGGGACACAGCCCCAGCATTTT
size: -; J: TRBJ1-1; D: -; V: TRBV18; CDR3: CASSWGGTEAFF; DNA: TGTGCCAGCTCCTGGGGGGGCACTGAAGCTTTCTTT
size: -; J: TRBJ2-1; D: TRBD2; V: TRBV27; CDR3: CASSSLAGGNLLSYNEQFF; DNA: TGTGCCAGCAGTTCACTAGCGGGGGGGAACCTTCTCTCCTACAATGAGCAGTTCTTC